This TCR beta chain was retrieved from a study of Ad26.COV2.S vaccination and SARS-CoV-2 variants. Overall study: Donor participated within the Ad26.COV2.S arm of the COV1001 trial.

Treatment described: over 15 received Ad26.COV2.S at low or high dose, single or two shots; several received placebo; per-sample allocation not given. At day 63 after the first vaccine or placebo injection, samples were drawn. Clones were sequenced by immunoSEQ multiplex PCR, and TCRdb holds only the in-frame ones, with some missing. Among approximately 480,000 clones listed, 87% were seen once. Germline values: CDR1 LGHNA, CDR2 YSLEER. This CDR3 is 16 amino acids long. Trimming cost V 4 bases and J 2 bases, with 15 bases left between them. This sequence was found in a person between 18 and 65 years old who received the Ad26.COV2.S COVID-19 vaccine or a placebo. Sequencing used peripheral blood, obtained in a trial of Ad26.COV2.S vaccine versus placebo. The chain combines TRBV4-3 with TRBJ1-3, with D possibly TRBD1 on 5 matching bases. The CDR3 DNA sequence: TGCGCCAGCAGCCTAGATTCAGGGAGCGCTGGAAACACCATATATTTT. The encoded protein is CASSLDSGSAGNTIYF.